One and the same sample provided the 9 T cell receptor beta chains below, sequenced in a study of Graves' ophthalmopathy and Graves' hyperthyroidism. Transcripts of RNA were the source for amplifying TCR beta CDR3 regions. The first round was an RT-PCR with HTBI primers, and the second round was a multiplex PCR. TCRdb recomputed calls from the multiplex PCR reads with MiXCR, one row per CDR3 protein. In the table there are 200,000 to 300,000 distinct CDR3 sequences, 45% of which are singletons. Sequencing used peripheral blood. These receptor sequences come from an adult man with Graves' ophthalmopathy.

This clonotype was counted only a few times. The chain uses TRBV25-1 and TRBJ2-3; D gene unclear. Trimming removed 1 base from V and 6 bases from J, with 11 bases in between. The CDR3 is 14 amino acids. Germline lookup yields CDR1 MGHDK and CDR2 SYGVNS. This CDR3 is CASSESRSADTQYF. The CDR3 region has the DNA TGTGCCAGCAGTGAATCCAGGAGTGCGGATACGCAGTATTTT.

With respect to this clonotype: A clone one base away is much larger, so this may be a read error. The J gene is TRBJ2-6, the V gene TRBV15; D is ambiguous. V shed 0 bases and J shed 3 bases, with 9 bases lying between them. This CDR3 has 16 amino acids. Germline lookup yields CDR1 LNHNV and CDR2 YYDKDF (reference sequence). The CDR3 DNA follows: TGTGCCACCAGCAGAGATCTAAGCTTTGGGGCCAACGTCCTGACTTTC. This sequence encodes CATSRDLSFGANVLTF.

This clonotype was counted only a few times. The chain recombines TRBV6-2 or TRBV6-3 with TRBJ1-5, with D perhaps matching TRBD1 (5 bases). Trimming removed 6 bases at V and 6 bases at J, with 15 bases between. The CDR3 has 14 residues. Germline values: CDR1 MNHEY, CDR2 SVGEGT. The CDR3 DNA is TGTGCCAGCAGCTTGGGACTTAGGACTCAGCCCCAGCATTTT. It specifies CASSLGLRTQPQHF.

This clonotype was seen a handful of times. V gene TRBV3-1 combines with J gene TRBJ1-2; D gene unclear. Germline loops: CDR1 LGHDT, CDR2 YNNKEL (reference sequence). The V end was cut by 3 bases, the J end by 3 bases, with 8 bases between. The CDR3 sequence is 13 residues long. The CDR3 protein is CASSQSSDYGYTF. CDR3 bases: TGTGCCAGCAGCCAGTCCTCAGACTATGGCTACACCTTC.

This clonotype is a singleton in its sample. J is TRBJ2-7 and V is TRBV20-1; 9 positions agree with TRBD2. CDR3 length: 15 residues. Trimming cost V 4 bases and J 2 bases; bases outside gene matches: 9. CDR1 is DFQATT, CDR2 SNEGSKA, per germline (reference sequence). The CDR3 sequence: CSATGLAGTPYEQYF. DNA for the CDR3: TGCAGTGCTACGGGGCTAGCGGGAACCCCCTACGAGCAGTACTTC.

This chain joins TRBV19 and TRBJ1-4; no clear D. Deletions cut 7 bases from V and 0 bases from J, with 12 bases between. The germline gives CDR1 LNHDA, CDR2 SQIVND (reference sequence). This CDR3 region has 15 residues. CDR3 protein: CASNPYTATNEKLFF. CDR3 bases: TGTGCCAGTAATCCCTACACCGCAACTAATGAAAAACTGTTTTTT.

Regarding this clonotype: One end of the junction varies from germline; a read error may be responsible. The CDR3 DNA reads TGTGCCAGCAGCATCACCGGACAGGCGAACACTGAAGCTTACTTT. Protein sequence: CASSITGQANTEAYF. The rearrangement links TRBV11-3 to TRBJ1-1; TRBD1 matches 7 bases. Per the germline V gene, CDR1 is SGHNT and CDR2 is YENEEA. The CDR3 covers 15 residues.

The V gene is TRBV29-1, the J gene TRBJ2-5, with a tentative D call TRBD1 (6 bases). In germline, CDR1 is SQVTM, CDR2 ANQGSEA. The CDR3 length is 14 residues. Here the CDR3 DNA reads TGCAGTTATTGCGACGGACAGCGCCAAGAGACCCAGTACTTC. Its translation is CSYCDGQRQETQYF.

This clonotype was counted at least ten times. The chain uses TRBV5-1 and TRBJ2-2; 9 bases are a match to TRBD1. The germline V gene has CDR1 SGHRS and CDR2 YFSETQ. The CDR3 extends over 16 amino acids. V lost 0 bases to trimming and J lost 4 bases; unmatched junction nucleotides: 4. This CDR3 reads CASSLGDRVSTGELFF. The CDR3 bases are TGCGCCAGCAGCTTGGGGGACAGGGTATCCACCGGGGAGCTGTTTTTT.